This note documents a single T cell receptor (beta chain) sequence. Its antigen remains undetermined. Base quality data are lacking; no much larger clone is found one base away. The sample's time point, from its label and the paper: patch test 1, 2 weeks after DPC sensitization. The sample's treatment or condition label, decoded: therapeutic diphenylcyclopropenone sensitization with weekly scalp DPC. At every patch-test visit, the blood draw took place before the patch test was put on. To be eligible, patients had to be aged 18 to 70, diagnosed with alopecia and judged suitable for DPC therapy, while pregnant patients were excluded. Total RNA was extracted from unfractionated whole blood collected in Tempus Blood RNA tubes. V is clipped by 1 base and J by 6 bases, and the sequence between their germline boundaries is 12 bases long. From the cysteine through the phenylalanine, the CDR3 covers 14 amino acids. Left in the record is the CDR3 DNA by itself, 42 bases read in frame from the first base. CDR1 and CDR2 (SGHDN, FVKESK) derive from the germline V gene.

This entry belongs to a study of human T cells and chemical hapten exposure (dated by TCRdb to the early 2020s). General notes on the study: For sensitization, 2% DPC in acetone was applied to a roughly 2 cm by roughly 2 cm area of upper inner arm skin. Throughout the study period of about 23 weeks, patients also received therapeutic DPC doses to the scalp every week. Patch testing on the upper back used Finn chambers containing 0.01% DPC, with scoring done after 6 days according to International Contact Dermatitis Research Group standards. Most of the patients in the cohort were female, and the cohort covered alopecia areata with under or over 50% scalp involvement, alopecia totalis and alopecia universalis. Libraries were pooled for sequencing, and per-sample TCR yields varied mainly because of small differences in library volumes within the pool. The study tracked peripheral blood TCR repertoire changes in vivo during primary and secondary sensitization to the hapten diphenylcyclopropenone (DPC) in alopecia patients. Blood samples were taken from patients before sensitization (week 0) and then at 2, 6 and about 24 weeks after DPC sensitization. Blood for TCR sequencing was provided by twenty-nine alopecia patients at one to four time points (pre-sensitization, 2, 6 and 24 weeks).

Overall study outcomes, separate from this receptor: Repeated subsampling changed both the strength of the expansion versus patch-test correlation and the threshold at which that correlation became significant. Patch test score correlated positively with the number of PT1 expanded TCRs, reaching significance at thresholds 8, 16 and 32 but not at 4. DPC sensitization did not change the number of TCRs with a frequency above 1 in 1000, and there was no evidence of changes in global repertoire structure. All patients had alopecia, a presumed autoimmune disease, so their immune response might differ from that of healthy individuals. Expanded TCRs formed significantly more large CDR3 similarity clusters than pre-sensitization or healthy control sets, consistent with antigen-driven responses.

Library preparation used RACE. This sample was sequenced with a NextSeq 500. During library preparation, unique molecular identifiers were attached to individual cDNA molecules so that TCRs could be counted quantitatively and reproducibly. From each blood RNA sample, both TCR alpha and TCR beta chains were sequenced. Turning to the authors' computational methods: A median of approximately 100,000 TCRs per sample was observed, with a range of 23,224 to 690,600. V, J and CDR3 annotation of the TCR reads was performed with the Decombinator software suite. Every sample was subsampled to the same number of TCRs (28,000) for the PS versus PT1 abundance plots. TCRs were defined as expanded if absent before sensitization and observed at least eight times at the 2-week time point. Starting from the raw public reads, TCRdb applied fastp trimming at Q25, assembled clones with MiXCR and retained in-frame beta chains. Here each entry gathers all rows of one CDR3 protein and keeps the most common genes and DNA. These V and J calls derive from TCRdb rather than the authors' analysis. Recorded for this sample are some 380,000 distinct CDR3 sequences; about 4.8% of them occurred a single time. The ten largest clones represent about 2.1% of the sample.

This receptor was obtained from a woman in her forties or fifties with alopecia areata. Some clones in this sample may be carry-over from other donors' samples. The chain is encoded by TRBV14 joined to TRBJ1-1; the best D guess is TRBD1, with 5 bases matching. Sequenced here: whole blood, sampled in connection with sensitization to the hapten diphenylcyclopropenone (DPC). The nucleotides are TGTGCCAGCAGCCAAGTCGGGGGTTGGTCTGAAGCTTTCTTT. It translates as CASSQVGGWSEAFF.